The clone carrying this T cell receptor (beta chain) has only a few counts. Its cognate antigen is unknown. Unique molecular identifiers were present on cDNA, and template switching added a universal primer site. TCRdb reprocessed the 5' RACE reads with MiXCR, giving one entry per CDR3 protein. The data hold roughly 690,000 distinct CDR3 sequences, with roughly 20% observed a single time. These data originate in a study of identical twins. Study-level findings and limits: Within beta out-of-frame sequences, the excess sharing observed between twins was weaker.

Trimming took 2 bases from V and 6 from J; bases not matched to a gene: 13. The length of the CDR3 is 17 residues. The germline V gene has CDR1 SGHVS and CDR2 FQNEAQ. These data are also associated with another study on T cells expressing NK-cell markers. This second report adds: The sequencing cohort of eight donors included seven HCMV-seropositive individuals and one seronegative individual. In several donors, dominant clonotypes made up about 28.3-60.1% of CD3+CD56-NKG2C+ cells.

The chain joins TRBV7-8 to TRBJ2-1; TRBD2 agrees at 7 bases. Sequences were obtained from PBMCs. This sequence was found in a woman younger than 35 in good health. The CDR3 here is CASSLPRGLKLLNEQFF. CDR3 bases: TGTGCCAGCAGCTTACCGAGGGGACTAAAGCTACTCAATGAGCAGTTCTTC.